One sample yielded the 21 T cell receptor beta chains listed below, sequenced in a study of cytomegalovirus exposure and HLA in healthy donors. In the PCR, 60 Vbeta and 13 Jbeta primers were used. Sequenced by immunoSEQ multiplex PCR; TCRdb stores in-frame clones only, minus some. The data show 130,000 to 150,000 clones, with 65% to 90% seen just once and less than 3.5% held by the top ten. The sample comprised PBMCs. The source of these receptors is a woman in her 30s in good health and CMV-seronegative.

The rearrangement uses TRBV18 and TRBJ1-3; TRBD1 aligns across 7 bases. Unmatched junction bases numbered 8, after V lost 3 bases and J lost 0 bases. The CDR3 loop spans 17 amino acids. Germline V lookup: CDR1 KGHSH, CDR2 LQKENI. The CDR3 loop reads CASSPMDRSSSGNTIYF. The CDR3 region has the DNA TGTGCCAGCTCACCGATGGACAGGTCCAGCTCTGGAAACACCATATATTTT.

This sequence joins TRBV14 and TRBJ1-1; D may be TRBD1 (5 bases). V lost 6 bases and J 1 base, leaving 12 bases between the germline ends. Germline-derived CDR1 and CDR2 are SGHDN and FVKESK. The CDR3 length is 14 residues. CDR3 in DNA: TGTGCCAGCAGTCCAACAACAGGGAACACTGAAGCTTTCTTT. It specifies CASSPTTGNTEAFF.

V usage is TRBV2 and J usage is TRBJ2-1, with TRBD2 matching 7 bases. V lost 4 bases to trimming and J lost 4 bases; unmatched junction nucleotides: 7. Germline CDR1 reads SNHLY; CDR2 reads FYNNEI. The CDR3 runs 15 residues. This CDR3 reads CASSVSASGYNEQFF. The CDR3 DNA is TGTGCCAGCAGTGTATCTGCTAGCGGATACAATGAGCAGTTCTTC.

In the case of this clone: The identical CDR3 is also encoded by other nucleotide sequences in the sample. The chain recombines TRBV4-3 with TRBJ2-2, with 8 nucleotides matching TRBD2. The CDR3 is 18 amino acids. V was pared by 6 bases and J by 5 bases, with 17 bases of the junction left unmatched. CDR1 and CDR2 (germline): LGHNA, YSLEER. CDR3: CASSHYRERGIGTGELFF. CDR3 sequence (DNA): TGCGCCAGCAGTCACTACCGGGAGCGGGGGATCGGGACCGGGGAGCTGTTTTTT.

The chain employs TRBV6-5 and TRBJ1-1; 8 nucleotides agree with TRBD1. CDR1 MNHEY and CDR2 SVGAGI come from the germline V gene. V was pared by 5 bases and J by 4 bases, with 6 bases of the junction left unmatched. This CDR3 has 14 amino acids. CDR3 protein: CASSRGQGITEAFF. CDR3 DNA: TGTGCCAGCAGTCGAGGACAGGGAATCACTGAAGCTTTCTTT.

The gene calls are TRBV12-2 and TRBJ1-1; whether TRBD1, the table's D call, matches the DNA was not checked. TRBV12-2 is recorded as a pseudogene. This CDR3 has 15 residues. The CDR3 nucleotides are TGTGCAAGTCGCGCCAATCAGGGCGGGAACACTGAAGCTTTCTTT. This translates into CASRANQGGNTEAFF.

CDR3 protein: CASSFSWGGTGSNQPQHF. The CDR3 coding sequence is TGTGCCAGCAGTTTCAGTTGGGGGGGGACAGGGAGCAATCAGCCCCAGCATTTT. J is TRBJ1-5 and V is TRBV28, with 9 positions matching TRBD1. Germline CDR1 reads MDHEN; CDR2 reads SYDVKM. V was pared by 3 bases and J by 1 base, with 10 bases of the junction left unmatched. This CDR3 contains 18 residues.

The chain joins TRBV10-3 to TRBJ2-1; tentative D call: TRBD2 (5 bases). With 0 bases removed from V and 3 bases from J, the gap between germline ends came to 9 bases. This CDR3 spans 15 amino acids. Germline CDR1 ENHRY, CDR2 SYGVKD. The CDR3 here is CAISESGEGYNEQFF. CDR3 nucleotide sequence: TGTGCCATCAGTGAGTCGGGAGAGGGCTACAATGAGCAGTTCTTC.

CDR3 in amino acids: CASSPLDRGQRNTIYF. In DNA form, the CDR3 reads TGCGCCAGCAGCCCATTAGACAGGGGGCAGCGAAACACCATATATTTT. The chain has TRBV4-1 and TRBJ1-3; 10 positions agree with TRBD1. Germline V gene lookup returns CDR1 MGHRA and CDR2 YSYEKL. This CDR3 contains 16 residues. Trimming took 4 bases from V and 5 from J; bases not matched to a gene: 8.

In this sample, this clone turned up a few times. The chain carries TRBV2 and TRBJ2-7; 10 positions agree with TRBD2. Per the germline V gene, CDR1 is SNHLY and CDR2 is FYNNEI. V shed 8 bases, J shed 2 bases, and the junction held 9 bases outside the gene matches. The CDR3 length is 15 residues. The CDR3 protein is CASFLLAGVTYEQYF. The CDR3 DNA reads as TGTGCCAGCTTCCTGCTAGCGGGAGTAACCTACGAGCAGTACTTC.

The rearrangement uses TRBV19 and TRBJ2-1; D remains ambiguous. The CDR3 runs to 12 residues. With 5 bases removed from V and 7 bases from J, the gap between germline ends came to 9 bases. Germline V gene lookup returns CDR1 LNHDA and CDR2 SQIVND (reference sequence). The CDR3 reads CASSPIENEQFF. The CDR3 DNA is TGTGCCAGTAGTCCAATAGAGAATGAGCAGTTCTTC.

The chain is built from TRBV5-1 and TRBJ1-1; tentative D call: TRBD1 (6 bases). CDR3 size: 14 residues. In germline, CDR1 is SGHRS, CDR2 YFSETQ. Trimming pared 6 bases from V and 0 bases from J, leaving 12 bases between. This CDR3 is CASTLDSVNTEAFF. In DNA form, the CDR3 reads TGCGCCAGCACGCTGGACAGCGTGAACACTGAAGCTTTCTTT.

This clone was counted once. The rearrangement joins TRBV27 to TRBJ1-1; D gene ambiguous. From germline, CDR1 is MNHEY and CDR2 SMNVEV (reference sequence). V lost 6 bases, J lost 1 base, and 9 bases lay in between. The CDR3 has 13 residues. The CDR3 protein is CASRLAPNTEAFF. The CDR3 DNA sequence: TGTGCCAGCAGACTTGCACCGAACACTGAAGCTTTCTTT.

V is TRBV10-2 and J is TRBJ2-4, with D possibly matching TRBD2 (6 bases). Trimming stripped 4 bases from V and 6 bases from J, with 7 bases between. CDR3 size: 12 residues. CDR1 is WSHSY, CDR2 SAAADI, per germline. CDR3 protein: CASSVGGNIQYF. For the CDR3, the DNA is TGCGCCAGCAGTGTGGGGGGAAACATTCAGTACTTC.

For this clone: The junction differs from germline at one of its ends, possibly a read error. The V gene is TRBV7-9, the J gene TRBJ1-1, with a tentative D call TRBD1 (5 bases). CDR1 and CDR2 from the germline V gene are SEHNR and FQNEAQ (reference sequence). This CDR3 is built from 14 residues. The CDR3 region has the DNA TGTTCCAGCAGCTTAGACAACCAGGGTGATGAAGCTTTCTTT. Its protein is CSSSLDNQGDEAFF.

The chain is built from TRBV28 and TRBJ2-1; 10 bases match TRBD2. Trimming cost V 6 bases and J 7 bases; bases outside gene matches: 18. This CDR3 comprises 18 residues. CDR1 is MDHEN and CDR2 is SYDVKM in the germline V gene. CDR3 amino acids: CASSLSVTGTSVENEQFF. CDR3 DNA: TGTGCCAGCAGCCTATCCGTCACCGGGACTAGCGTGGAGAATGAGCAGTTCTTC.

The J gene is TRBJ2-3, the V gene TRBV5-1; a possible D gene is TRBD2 (6 bases). Germline-derived CDR1 and CDR2 are SGHRS and YFSETQ. The CDR3 covers 16 residues. Trimming removed 0 bases at V and 0 bases at J, with 11 bases between. CDR3 amino acids: CASSLEPSASTDTQYF. For the CDR3, the DNA is TGCGCCAGCAGCTTGGAGCCTAGCGCCAGCACAGATACGCAGTATTTT.

The chain is built from TRBV27 and TRBJ1-3; D possibly corresponds to TRBD1 (5 bases). This CDR3 is built from 13 residues. Trimming left V 5 bases short and J 5 bases short, with 10 bases between. Germline CDR1 is MNHEY and CDR2 is SMNVEV (reference sequence). The CDR3 sequence is CASSPGHRNTIYF. Here the CDR3 DNA reads TGTGCCAGCAGTCCCGGACATAGAAACACCATATATTTT.

The chain uses TRBV11-3 and TRBJ1-1, with no clear D. V was cut by 1 base and J by 3 bases, with 6 bases left in between. Germline V gene data show CDR1 as SGHNT and CDR2 as YENEEA. The CDR3 is 13 amino acids. CDR3 nucleotides: TGTGCCAGCAGCTTAGGCAGTTACACTGAAGCTTTCTTT. This codes for CASSLGSYTEAFF.

This chain connects TRBV19 to TRBJ1-1; TRBD1 might be the D (5 bases). The CDR3 length is 13 residues. CDR1 is LNHDA and CDR2 is SQIVND in the germline V gene (reference sequence). The V and J ends lost 3 bases and 3 bases respectively, with 8 bases between them. CDR3 sequence: CASSISGDTEAFF. CDR3 nucleotides: TGTGCCAGTAGTATCTCGGGGGACACTGAAGCTTTCTTT.

The chain joins TRBV6-5 to TRBJ2-5, with TRBD1 identical over 8 bases. Germline CDR1 MNHEY, CDR2 SVGAGI. With V trimmed by 0 bases and J by 4 bases, 4 bases remained unmatched. This CDR3 contains 15 residues. CDR3 amino acids: CASSYSRTGRETQYF. The CDR3 coding sequence is TGTGCCAGCAGTTACTCCCGGACAGGGAGAGAGACCCAGTACTTC.